This record looks at one TCR beta chain sequence and its context. The antigen remains unidentified. This entry belongs to a study of OX40 agonist ivuxolimab in advanced cancers. Study overall: The dose-escalation group included hepatocellular carcinoma, melanoma, renal cell carcinoma and head and neck cancer. Study-wide results and limits: Averaging showed that CD8+ T cells had more expanded clones than CD4+ did.

Autoimmune disease history or systemic immunosuppression meant exclusion. Clones were read by immunoSEQ multiplex PCR, and TCRdb kept only the in-frame ones, dropping some. The table lists about 79,000 clones, about 90% of them singletons. Germline V gives CDR1 DFQATT, CDR2 SNEGSKA (reference sequence). The CDR3 has 11 residues. The V end lost 7 bases, the J end lost 0 bases, and 5 bases lay between the germline ends. V is TRBV20-1 and J is TRBJ2-3; D not resolved. This specimen consisted of CD4+ or CD8+ T cells sorted from blood, obtained in a trial of the OX40 agonist ivuxolimab. This receptor was identified in an adult with an advanced solid tumor such as melanoma, head and neck, liver or kidney cancer. CDR3 DNA sequence: TGCAGTGGGGGAAGCACAGATACGCAGTATTTT. It codes for CSGGSTDTQYF.